This TCR beta chain was sequenced during a study of T cells in Graves' hyperthyroidism and ophthalmopathy. The CDR3 has 11 amino acids. The V end lost 7 bases, the J end lost 9 bases, and 10 bases lay between the germline ends. The cohort's ophthalmopathy patients, a group with duration under 3 months, had a Clinical Activity Score of at least 3 and a NOSPECS grade of at least 4. Researchers amplified the TCR beta CDR3 regions from RNA transcripts. Carried out on the TCR CDR3, a first-round RT-PCR used the HTBI primer set. TCRdb itself ran the multiplex PCR reads through MiXCR, one entry per CDR3 protein. The repertoire holds more than 500,000 distinct CDR3 sequences, with 15% to 20% as singletons. This clonotype occurred many times. Its antigen remains unknown. Study findings and constraints: Expanded thyroid clonotypes (above 0.001) were mostly also found in blood. Ophthalmopathy was identified by the model a median roughly six months ahead of onset. A model of 13 V-J features distinguished ophthalmopathy from stable hyperthyroidism.

This sequence originates from a woman in her twenties or thirties with Graves' ophthalmopathy. The genes are TRBV12-3 or TRBV12-4 and TRBJ2-1; D is undetermined. Sequences were obtained from blood. The CDR3 nucleotides read TGTGCCAGCAACCTCCTTAGTGAGCAGTTCTTC. Translating gives CASNLLSEQFF.